The 30 T cell receptor beta chains below all came from one sample that was sequenced in a study of vaccination and CD4 T cells after COVID-19. These receptors' targets are unknown. Sample treatment: approximately 11-day PBMC culture with coronavirus spike peptide pools or control peptides (ViraFEST assay). With the Oncomine TCR Beta short-read assay, DNA from cultured CD4+ T cells was sequenced. TCRdb fed the PCR reads into MiXCR, producing one record per CDR3 protein. The sample includes approximately 15,000 distinct CDR3 sequences, about 60% of them seen just once. Sequenced material: CD4+ T cells from blood, cultured in vitro. These receptors were collected from a human donor who had recovered from COVID-19.

The chain has TRBV29-1 and TRBJ1-1; D unclear. Trimming took 4 bases from V and 0 from J, leaving 15 bases between them. The CDR3 consists of 15 residues. The germline V gene has CDR1 SQVTM and CDR2 ANQGSEA. The CDR3 sequence is CSVVSDLNMNTEAFF. Here the CDR3 DNA reads TGCAGCGTTGTGTCGGACCTAAACATGAACACTGAAGCTTTCTTT.

The rearrangement uses TRBV20-1 and TRBJ2-7; 7 nucleotides line up with TRBD2. The CDR3 consists of 12 residues. Germline lookup yields CDR1 DFQATT and CDR2 SNEGSKA (reference sequence). As DNA, the CDR3 is TGCAGCGGGGTCGGCGGGGGAAGCGAGCAGTACTTC. Its protein is CSGVGGGSEQYF.

This chain connects TRBV28 to TRBJ2-7; TRBD2 matches at 8 bases. The CDR3 runs 14 residues. Germline V CDR1 and CDR2: MDHEN, SYDVKM. The V gene end was trimmed by 7 bases and the J gene end by 2 bases; junction bases not matched to a gene: 7. The CDR3 sequence: CASIRAGGPYEQYF. CDR3 bases: TGTGCCAGCATCCGGGCGGGGGGCCCCTACGAGCAGTACTTC.

V gene TRBV7-3 combines with J gene TRBJ2-1; 8 nucleotides line up with TRBD2. With V trimmed by 3 bases and J by 4 bases, 5 bases remained unmatched. The CDR3 runs 15 residues. Germline lookup yields CDR1 SGHTA and CDR2 FQGTGA. The CDR3 loop reads CASSLSGSSYNEQFF. The CDR3 DNA is TGTGCCAGCAGCTTGAGCGGGAGTTCTTACAATGAGCAGTTCTTC.

This clonotype was observed a handful of times. The chain has TRBV4-2 and TRBJ2-2, with 7 bases identical to TRBD2. With 4 bases clipped from V and 4 bases from J, the junction kept 9 bases outside the gene matches. The germline CDR1 and CDR2 sequences are LGHNA and YNFKEQ. The CDR3 has 16 amino acids. CDR3 sequence (DNA): TGTGCCAGCAGCCGCAGAGGGGCTAGCGGCACCGGGGAGCTGTTTTTT. Translating gives CASSRRGASGTGELFF.

This clonotype was found a few times. The chain combines TRBV6-1 with TRBJ1-2; TRBD1 is a possible D gene (5 bases). In germline, CDR1 is MNHNS, CDR2 SASEGT. The V and J ends lost 7 bases and 1 base respectively, with 13 bases between them. This CDR3 has 14 residues. The CDR3 is CASTSGSFNYGYTF. DNA for the CDR3: TGTGCCAGCACCTCAGGGAGTTTTAACTATGGCTACACCTTC.

This clonotype was picked up a small number of times. For the CDR3, the DNA is TGCAGTGCTCCTCCGGGACTAGCGCCCATGAGGGAGCAGTTCTTC. It encodes CSAPPGLAPMREQFF. The chain is built from TRBV20-1 and TRBJ2-1, with TRBD2 matching over 10 bases. CDR3 length equals 15 residues. Germline-derived CDR1 and CDR2 are DFQATT and SNEGSKA (reference sequence). V shed 5 bases and J 10 bases; nucleotides not matched to a gene: 14.

This clonotype was recorded a few times. The chain uses TRBV30 and TRBJ1-6; no clear D. Germline lookup yields CDR1 GTSNPN and CDR2 SVGIG (reference sequence). The CDR3 has 13 residues. Trimming removed 3 bases at V and 8 bases at J, with 11 bases between. The CDR3 bases are TGTGCCTGGAGCAATGGCGGCGATTCACCCCTCCACTTT. Translated, it gives CAWSNGGDSPLHF.

The chain employs TRBV23-1 and TRBJ1-1; 7 bases map to TRBD1. TRBV23-1 qualifies as an ORF whose function is uncertain. J was trimmed by 1 base and V by 0 bases; bases with no gene match: 5. The CDR3 has 16 amino acids. The CDR3 here is CASSQSPGTENTEAFF. Here the CDR3 DNA reads TGCGCCAGCAGTCAATCGCCCGGGACAGAGAACACTGAAGCTTTCTTT.

The chain uses TRBV3-1 and TRBJ1-2; D unresolved. The length of the CDR3 is 11 residues. Germline V gene sequence: CDR1 LGHDT, CDR2 YNNKEL (reference sequence). V lost 10 bases and J lost 3, with 9 bases in between. CDR3 loop: CATFGDYGYTF. CDR3 sequence (DNA): TGTGCCACCTTCGGGGACTATGGCTACACCTTC.

The gene calls are TRBV6-2 or TRBV6-3 and TRBJ1-2; D is unclear. Germline-derived CDR1 and CDR2 are MNHEY and SVGEGT. V shed 4 bases and J shed 8 bases, with 14 bases lying between them. The CDR3 consists of 13 residues. The CDR3 here is CASSLRPLWGYTF. CDR3 nucleotides: TGTGCCAGCAGTTTAAGGCCCCTCTGGGGCTACACCTTC.

V and J are TRBV7-2 and TRBJ2-2; D is uncertain. The germline gives CDR1 SGHTA, CDR2 FQGNSA. There are 15 residues in the CDR3. Trimming took off 3 bases at V and 1 base at J, with 9 bases between the two ends. CDR3: CASSLSDGNTGELFF. Written as DNA, the CDR3 is TGTGCCAGCAGCTTGAGTGACGGGAACACCGGGGAGCTGTTTTTT.

In its sample, this clonotype was seen a few times. The chain links TRBV2 to TRBJ2-5; tentative D call: TRBD1 (6 bases). Per the germline V gene, CDR1 is SNHLY and CDR2 is FYNNEI. The CDR3 has 14 amino acids. V was cut by 2 bases and J by 4 bases, with 11 bases left in between. Written as DNA, the CDR3 is TGTGCCAGCAGTGAAAGAACAGGGCGAGAGACCCAGTACTTC. Protein product: CASSERTGRETQYF.

This sequence joins TRBV6-5 and TRBJ1-2; TRBD1 matches at 11 bases. Germline lookup yields CDR1 MNHEY and CDR2 SVGAGI. J was trimmed by 4 bases and V by 0 bases; bases with no gene match: 7. CDR3 length equals 17 residues. The CDR3 loop reads CASSYSSGTGGSYGYTF. CDR3 coding DNA: TGTGCCAGCAGTTACTCATCCGGGACAGGGGGGAGCTATGGCTACACCTTC.

V usage is TRBV4-2 and J usage is TRBJ2-7; weak D call: TRBD1 (6 bases). The CDR3 covers 18 residues. V was trimmed by 1 base and J by 2 bases, leaving 21 bases between them. Germline V gives CDR1 LGHNA, CDR2 YNFKEQ. CDR3 amino acids: CASSQATQMTGVTYEQYF. The CDR3 region has the DNA TGTGCCAGCAGCCAAGCTACACAAATGACAGGCGTAACCTACGAGCAGTACTTC.

The sample holds a few counts of this clonotype. The CDR3: CSARWQGNQPQHF. For the CDR3, the DNA is TGCAGTGCTAGATGGCAGGGCAATCAGCCCCAGCATTTT. The gene calls are TRBV20-1 and TRBJ1-5; no definite D call. V gave up 2 bases and J gave up 2 bases, with 7 bases separating them. The CDR3 is 13 amino acids. Germline V lookup: CDR1 DFQATT, CDR2 SNEGSKA (reference sequence).

This clonotype was seen a few times. This rearrangement joins TRBV20-1 to TRBJ2-3, with 9 bases aligning to TRBD1. V shed 1 base and J 4 bases; nucleotides not matched to a gene: 9. Germline V gives CDR1 DFQATT, CDR2 SNEGSKA (reference sequence). The CDR3 covers 16 residues. This CDR3 reads CSARAKAGQGADTQYF. The CDR3 nucleotides read TGCAGTGCTAGAGCGAAGGCGGGACAGGGTGCAGATACGCAGTATTTT.

The chain carries TRBV18 and TRBJ1-1; unclear D gene. Between the trimmed V and J ends, which lost 3 bases and 6 bases, there was a span of 14 bases. Germline loops: CDR1 KGHSH, CDR2 LQKENI. This CDR3 has 14 residues. Here the CDR3 reads CASSPLSGEAEAFF. As DNA, the CDR3 is TGTGCCAGCTCACCCCTCTCCGGCGAGGCTGAAGCTTTCTTT.

This chain joins TRBV6-1 and TRBJ2-1; TRBD2 aligns across 10 bases. CDR3 size: 19 residues. Per the germline V gene, CDR1 is MNHNS and CDR2 is SASEGT. V lost 3 bases and J lost 0; bases outside the gene matches: 11. The CDR3 region has the DNA TGTGCCAGCAGTGAGTCGGGTGGGGCTAGCGGGAGCTCCTACAATGAGCAGTTCTTC. Amino acids: CASSESGGASGSSYNEQFF.

This chain joins TRBV28 and TRBJ1-1, with D perhaps TRBD1 (6 bases). V was clipped by 3 bases and J by 2 bases, with 10 bases between them. Germline values: CDR1 MDHEN, CDR2 SYDVKM. The CDR3 spans 14 residues. The CDR3 region is CASSLGGPNTEAFF. DNA of the CDR3: TGTGCCAGCAGTTTGGGGGGCCCAAACACTGAAGCTTTCTTT.

The rearrangement uses TRBV18 and TRBJ1-1; 9 positions match TRBD1. The V gene end was trimmed by 1 base and the J gene end by 1 base; junction bases not matched to a gene: 4. This CDR3 is 16 amino acids long. The germline V gene encodes CDR1 KGHSH and CDR2 LQKENI. CDR3 protein: CASSPLTGGTNTEAFF. The CDR3 DNA reads as TGTGCCAGCTCACCACTTACAGGGGGCACGAACACTGAAGCTTTCTTT. The full variable domain, its missing parts supplied by reference TRBV18 and TRBJ1-1, is NAGVMQNPRHLVRRRGQEARLRCSPMKGHSHVYWYRQLPEEGLKFMVYLQKENIIDESGMPKERFSAEFPKEGPSILRIQQVVRGDSAAYFCASSPLTGGTNTEAFFGQGTRLTVV.

This clonotype was seen more than once but under ten times. V is TRBV20-1 and J is TRBJ1-1, with 7 bases matching TRBD1. Germline V gene data show CDR1 as DFQATT and CDR2 as SNEGSKA (reference sequence). CDR3 length: 16 residues. V shed 0 bases, J shed 2 bases, and the junction held 9 bases outside the gene matches. DNA of the CDR3: TGCAGTGCTAGAGATCGAGGGGGCGCGGTTAACACTGAAGCTTTCTTT. Its translation is CSARDRGGAVNTEAFF.

The chain uses TRBV10-3 and TRBJ2-7; TRBD2 agrees at 14 bases. CDR1 and CDR2 (germline): ENHRY, SYGVKD. The CDR3 extends over 15 amino acids. V gave up 4 bases and J gave up 3 bases; unmatched junction bases: 2. The chain's CDR3 is CAISGGLAGVYEQYF. The CDR3 coding sequence is TGTGCCATCAGTGGGGGACTAGCGGGAGTCTACGAGCAGTACTTC.

This chain connects TRBV6-5 to TRBJ1-1, with 9 bases that match TRBD1. The CDR3 totals 14 residues. V was clipped by 3 bases and J by 9 bases; unmatched bases: 8. Germline V gene data show CDR1 as MNHEY and CDR2 as SVGAGI. The CDR3: CASSYRTGAQKAFF. In DNA form, the CDR3 reads TGTGCCAGCAGTTATAGGACAGGGGCCCAAAAAGCTTTCTTT.

This chain connects TRBV20-1 to TRBJ2-2, with D perhaps being TRBD1 or TRBD2 (6 bases each). The CDR3 runs 15 residues. Germline CDR1 and CDR2: DFQATT and SNEGSKA (reference sequence). The germline V and J ends were trimmed by 6 bases and 2 bases, with 16 bases remaining between them. Written as DNA, the CDR3 is TGCAGTGCCGAGGGGGGTCGTATTAACACCGGGGAGCTGTTTTTT. This sequence encodes CSAEGGRINTGELFF.

This clonotype was recorded a few times. The CDR3 bases are TGTGCCAGCAGCTCTACGGGTATCGAAGCTTTCTTT. It encodes CASSSTGIEAFF. The rearrangement uses TRBV7-3 and TRBJ1-1; no firm D call. The germline CDR1 and CDR2 sequences are SGHTA and FQGTGA. The CDR3 runs to 12 residues. Between the trimmed V and J ends, which lost 4 bases and 8 bases, there was a span of 11 bases.

This rearrangement joins TRBV7-2 to TRBJ2-2; D not resolved. V was cut by 4 bases and J by 3 bases, with 3 bases left in between. Germline V CDR1 and CDR2: SGHTA, FQGNSA. This CDR3 is 12 amino acids long. The CDR3 DNA sequence: TGTGCCAGCAGCTCGTACACCGGGGAGCTGTTTTTT. Translation gives CASSSYTGELFF.

This rearrangement joins TRBV2 to TRBJ1-3, with D hard to call. CDR1 and CDR2 from the germline V gene are SNHLY and FYNNEI. This CDR3 is built from 13 residues. The V end lost 1 base, the J end lost 9 bases, and 10 bases lay between the germline ends. The DNA of the CDR3 is TGTGCCAGCAGTGAAGGGCACCAGCGCACCATATATTTT. This encodes CASSEGHQRTIYF.

This chain uses TRBV2 with TRBJ2-2; 7 bases match TRBD2. The CDR3 extends over 14 amino acids. The V and J ends lost 5 bases and 8 bases, in that order; junction bases with no gene match: 8. Germline CDR1 and CDR2: SNHLY and FYNNEI. The chain's CDR3 is CASSLTSLFGELFF. For the CDR3, the DNA is TGTGCCAGCAGTCTGACTAGCTTGTTTGGGGAGCTGTTTTTT.

A single count supports this clonotype. The gene calls are TRBV29-1 and TRBJ2-6; D may be TRBD1 (5 bases). In germline, CDR1 is SQVTM, CDR2 ANQGSEA. The CDR3 totals 13 residues. Trimming pared 5 bases from V and 1 base from J, leaving 6 bases between. This CDR3 reads CSVRGSGANVLTF. CDR3 in DNA: TGCAGCGTTAGGGGTTCTGGGGCCAACGTCCTGACTTTC.